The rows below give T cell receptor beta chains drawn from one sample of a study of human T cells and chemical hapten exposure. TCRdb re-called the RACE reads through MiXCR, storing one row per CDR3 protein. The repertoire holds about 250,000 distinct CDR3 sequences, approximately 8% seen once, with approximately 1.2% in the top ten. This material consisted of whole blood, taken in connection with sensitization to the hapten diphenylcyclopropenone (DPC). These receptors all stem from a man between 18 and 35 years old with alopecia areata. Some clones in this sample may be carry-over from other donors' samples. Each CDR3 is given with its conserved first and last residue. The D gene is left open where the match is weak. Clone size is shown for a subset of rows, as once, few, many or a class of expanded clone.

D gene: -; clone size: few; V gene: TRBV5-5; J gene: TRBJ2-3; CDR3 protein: CASSLSPGLDTQYF; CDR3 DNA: TGTGCCAGCAGCTTGTCCCCAGGGTTAGATACGCAGTATTTT
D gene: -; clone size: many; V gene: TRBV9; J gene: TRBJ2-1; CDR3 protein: CASSVDRWVNNEQFF; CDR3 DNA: TGTGCCAGCAGCGTCGACAGATGGGTTAACAATGAGCAGTTCTTC
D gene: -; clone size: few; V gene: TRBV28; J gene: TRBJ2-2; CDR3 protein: CASSLDGGPNTGELFF; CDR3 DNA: TGTGCCAGCAGTTTAGACGGGGGCCCAAACACCGGGGAGCTGTTTTTT
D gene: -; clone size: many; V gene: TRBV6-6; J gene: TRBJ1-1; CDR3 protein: CASSYSGFTEAFF; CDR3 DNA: TGTGCCAGCAGTTACTCCGGATTCACTGAAGCTTTCTTT
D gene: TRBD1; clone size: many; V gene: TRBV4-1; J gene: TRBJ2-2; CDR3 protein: CASSFRDRDTGELFF; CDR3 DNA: TGCGCCAGCAGCTTCCGGGACAGAGATACCGGGGAGCTGTTTTTT
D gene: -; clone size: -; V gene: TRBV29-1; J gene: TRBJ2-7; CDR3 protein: CSVELQGNPYEQYF; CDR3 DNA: TGCAGCGTTGAGTTGCAGGGGAACCCCTACGAGCAGTACTTC
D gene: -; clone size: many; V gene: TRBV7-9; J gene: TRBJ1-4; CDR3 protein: CASSFTHSNEKLFF; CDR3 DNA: TGTGCCAGCAGCTTTACCCACTCTAATGAAAAACTGTTTTTT
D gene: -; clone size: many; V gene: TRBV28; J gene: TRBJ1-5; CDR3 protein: CASSPPLGPQHF; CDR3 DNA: TGTGCCAGCAGCCCCCCCCTAGGGCCCCAGCATTTT
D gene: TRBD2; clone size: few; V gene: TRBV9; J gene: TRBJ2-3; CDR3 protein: CASSVGGTSGATDTQYF; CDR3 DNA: TGTGCCAGCAGCGTCGGAGGTACTAGCGGGGCTACAGATACGCAGTATTTT
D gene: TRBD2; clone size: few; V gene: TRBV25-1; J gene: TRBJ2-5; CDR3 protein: CASSEFSGGLQETQYF; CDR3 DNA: TGTGCCAGCAGTGAATTTAGCGGGGGCCTACAAGAGACCCAGTACTTC
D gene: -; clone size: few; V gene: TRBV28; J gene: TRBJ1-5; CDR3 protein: CASSSRDTSNQPQHF; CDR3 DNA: TGTGCCAGCAGTTCCCGGGACACAAGCAATCAGCCCCAGCATTTT
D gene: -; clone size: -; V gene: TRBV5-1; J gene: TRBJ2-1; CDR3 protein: CASSLPDRVQFF; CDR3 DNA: TGCGCCAGCAGCTTGCCGGACCGGGTGCAGTTCTTC
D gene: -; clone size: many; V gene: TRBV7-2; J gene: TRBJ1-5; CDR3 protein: CASSLLGPSNQPQHF; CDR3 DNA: TGTGCCAGCAGCTTACTGGGCCCTAGCAATCAGCCCCAGCATTTT
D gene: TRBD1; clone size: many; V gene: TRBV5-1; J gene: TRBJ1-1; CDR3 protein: CASSPTGTGIMDTEAFF; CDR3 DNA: TGCGCCAGCAGCCCTACCGGGACAGGGATAATGGATACTGAAGCTTTCTTT
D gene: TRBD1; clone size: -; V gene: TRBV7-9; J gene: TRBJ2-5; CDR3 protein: CASSLRQGFETQYF; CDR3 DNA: TGTGCCAGCAGCTTACGACAGGGTTTCGAGACCCAGTACTTC
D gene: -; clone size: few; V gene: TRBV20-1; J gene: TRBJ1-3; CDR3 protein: CSARPADYSGNTIYF; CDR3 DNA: TGCAGTGCTAGACCGGCAGACTACTCTGGAAACACCATATATTTT
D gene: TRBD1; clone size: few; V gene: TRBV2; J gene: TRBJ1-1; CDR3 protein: CASRDRGYTEAFF; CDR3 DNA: TGTGCCAGCCGGGACAGGGGGTACACTGAAGCTTTCTTT
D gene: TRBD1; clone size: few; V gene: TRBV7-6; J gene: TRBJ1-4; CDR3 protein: CASSSQGQGGGKLFF; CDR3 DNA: TGTGCCAGCAGCTCACAAGGACAGGGAGGGGGAAAACTGTTTTTT
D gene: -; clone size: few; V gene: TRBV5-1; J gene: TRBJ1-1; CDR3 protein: CASSWKGNTEAFF; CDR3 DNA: TGCGCCAGCAGCTGGAAGGGGAACACTGAAGCTTTCTTT
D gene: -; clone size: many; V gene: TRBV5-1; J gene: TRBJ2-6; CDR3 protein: CASSLANRAGANVLTF; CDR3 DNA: TGCGCCAGCAGCTTGGCCAACAGGGCTGGGGCCAACGTCCTGACTTTC
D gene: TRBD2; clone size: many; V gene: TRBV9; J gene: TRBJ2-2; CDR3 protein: CASSVEVLAGGENTGELFF; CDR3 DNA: TGTGCCAGCAGCGTAGAGGTGCTAGCGGGGGGCGAGAACACCGGGGAGCTGTTTTTT
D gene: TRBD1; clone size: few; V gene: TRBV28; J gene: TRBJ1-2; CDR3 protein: CASSGPGQGADNYGYTF; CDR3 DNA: TGTGCCAGCAGTGGTCCGGGACAGGGGGCCGATAACTATGGCTACACCTTC
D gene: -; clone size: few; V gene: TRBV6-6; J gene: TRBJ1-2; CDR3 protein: CASSRYYRSPGYTF; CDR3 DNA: TGTGCCAGCAGCCGATACTACAGGAGTCCCGGCTACACCTTC
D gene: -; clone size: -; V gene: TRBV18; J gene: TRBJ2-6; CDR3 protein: CASSPPRSLGANVLTF; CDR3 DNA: TGTGCCAGCTCACCCCCGAGGAGCCTGGGGGCCAACGTCCTGACTTTC
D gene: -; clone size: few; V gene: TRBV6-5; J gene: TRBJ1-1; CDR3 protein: CASSYGPSMFLEAFF; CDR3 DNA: TGTGCCAGCAGTTACGGCCCTTCGATGTTCCTTGAAGCTTTCTTT
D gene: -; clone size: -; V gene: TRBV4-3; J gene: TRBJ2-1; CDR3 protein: CASSPRDWGLIGQFF; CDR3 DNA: TGCGCCAGCAGCCCCCGGGACTGGGGTTTGATTGGGCAGTTCTTC